Sequencing of this TCR beta chain was carried out in a study of blood T cell repertoires in COVID-19. Study background: Sites across the United States, Italy and Spain contributed samples from acute and convalescent COVID-19. PBMCs, B-cell-depleted T cells, or T cells were the source of the cDNA or gDNA that made up the material.

The CDR3 length is 13 residues. V was trimmed by 7 bases and J by 4 bases, leaving 15 bases between them. Germline V CDR1 and CDR2: SGHRS, YFSETQ. Measured with immunoSEQ multiplex PCR; TCRdb has only the in-frame clones, and not every one. The sample lists 250,000 to 300,000 clones; 86% were seen once. This clonotype was obtained from a young man with active or convalescent COVID-19. This chain joins TRBV5-1 and TRBJ2-7, with TRBD2 as a possible D gene (6 bases). Sequenced sample: peripheral blood. The CDR3 spells CASARREGYEQYF. The CDR3 region has the DNA TGCGCCAGCGCGAGGAGGGAAGGGTACGAGCAGTACTTC.